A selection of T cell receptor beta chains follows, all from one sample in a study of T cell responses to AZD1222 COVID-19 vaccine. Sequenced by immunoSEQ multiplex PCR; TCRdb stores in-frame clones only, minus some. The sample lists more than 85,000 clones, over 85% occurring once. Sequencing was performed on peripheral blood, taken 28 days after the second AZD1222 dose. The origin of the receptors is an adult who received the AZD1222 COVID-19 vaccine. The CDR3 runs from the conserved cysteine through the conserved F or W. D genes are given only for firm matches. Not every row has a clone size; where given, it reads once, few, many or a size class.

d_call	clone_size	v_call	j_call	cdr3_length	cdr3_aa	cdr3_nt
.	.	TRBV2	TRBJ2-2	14	CASSGLVRTGELFF	TGTGCCAGCAGTGGACTAGTAAGAACCGGGGAGCTGTTTTTT
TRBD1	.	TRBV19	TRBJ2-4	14	CASSIGGGPNIQYF	TGTGCCAGTAGTATAGGAGGGGGCCCAAACATTCAGTACTTC
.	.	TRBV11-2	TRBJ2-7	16	CASSLNSGAEDYEQYF	TGTGCCAGCAGCTTAAACTCTGGGGCAGAAGACTACGAGCAGTACTTC
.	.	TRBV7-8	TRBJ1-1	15	CASSPRQRGTDIAFF	TGTGCCAGCAGCCCCCGACAGAGGGGGACTGATATTGCGTTCTTT
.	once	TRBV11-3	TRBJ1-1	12	CASSKRGTEAFF	TGTGCCAGCAGCAAGAGGGGGACTGAAGCTTTCTTT
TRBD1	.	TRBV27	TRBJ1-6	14	CASGGQGANSPLHF	TGTGCCAGCGGCGGACAGGGAGCGAATTCACCCCTCCACTTT
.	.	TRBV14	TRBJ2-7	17	CASSQGSLGGASYEQYF	TGTGCCAGCAGCCAGGGCTCCCTTGGCGGGGCGTCCTACGAGCAGTACTTC
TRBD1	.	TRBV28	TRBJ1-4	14	CASLRDSFNEKLFF	TGTGCCAGTTTACGGGACAGCTTTAATGAAAAACTGTTTTTT
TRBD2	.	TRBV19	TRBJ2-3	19	CASSAPGLAGGRGTDTQYF	TGTGCCAGTAGCGCTCCCGGACTAGCGGGGGGCCGAGGCACAGATACGCAGTATTTT
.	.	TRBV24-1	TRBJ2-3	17	CATSDSFLEGRTDTQYF	TGTGCCACCAGTGACTCTTTCCTGGAGGGACGCACAGATACGCAGTATTTT
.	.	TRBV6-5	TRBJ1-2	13	CASSGSGIFGYTF	TGTGCCAGCAGCGGGAGTGGGATTTTTGGCTACACCTTC
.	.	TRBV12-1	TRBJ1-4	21	CASSSCGQGSPVWSQDEKLFF	TGTGCCAGCAGCTCATGCGGACAGGGCTCACCCGTTTGGAGCCAGGATGAAAAACTGTTTTTT
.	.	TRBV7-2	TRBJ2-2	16	CASSLHSSLNTGELFF	TGTGCCAGCAGCTTACATTCCAGCTTGAACACCGGGGAGCTGTTTTTT
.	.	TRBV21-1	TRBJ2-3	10	CASSKDTQYF	TGTGCCAGCAGCAAAGATACGCAGTATTTT
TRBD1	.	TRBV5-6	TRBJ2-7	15	CASSPPWTGGDEQYF	TGTGCCAGCAGCCCACCCTGGACAGGGGGCGACGAGCAGTACTTC
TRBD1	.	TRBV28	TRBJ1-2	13	CASSTTGRYGYTF	TGTGCCAGCAGCACGACAGGGCGCTATGGCTACACCTTC
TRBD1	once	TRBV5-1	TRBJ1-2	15	CASRQTGLDFAGYTF	TGCGCCAGCAGACAGACAGGGCTCGACTTCGCAGGCTACACCTTC
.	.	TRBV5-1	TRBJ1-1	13	CASSLGGNTEAFF	TGCGCCAGCAGCTTGGGGGGGAACACTGAAGCTTTCTTT
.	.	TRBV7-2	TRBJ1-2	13	CASSLGTAYGYTF	TGTGCCAGCAGCTTAGGGACAGCCTATGGCTACACCTTC
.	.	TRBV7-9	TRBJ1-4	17	CASSLGVVGADNEKLFF	TGTGCCAGCAGCTTAGGAGTGGTCGGGGCGGATAATGAAAAACTGTTTTTT
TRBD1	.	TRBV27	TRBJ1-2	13	CASSLGTGGGYTF	TGTGCCAGCAGCCTCGGGACAGGGGGTGGCTACACCTTC
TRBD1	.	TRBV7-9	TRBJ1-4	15	CASSSTGGVNEKLFF	TGTGCCAGCAGCTCGACAGGGGGCGTTAACGAAAAACTGTTTTTT
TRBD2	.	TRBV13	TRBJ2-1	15	CASSFGRHQWWQQFF	TGTGCCAGCAGCTTCGGGAGGCACCAATGGTGGCAACAGTTCTTC
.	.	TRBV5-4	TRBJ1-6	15	CASSLGWGTDSPLHF	TGTGCCAGCAGCTTGGGGTGGGGTACGGATTCACCCCTCCACTTT
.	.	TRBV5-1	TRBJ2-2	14	CASSSSGNTGELFF	TGCGCCAGCAGCTCCTCGGGGAACACCGGGGAGCTGTTTTTT
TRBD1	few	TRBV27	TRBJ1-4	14	CASSQTGGGEKLFF	TGTGCCAGCAGTCAGACAGGGGGCGGTGAAAAACTGTTTTTT
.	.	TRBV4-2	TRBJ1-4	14	CASSPGPPAEKLFF	TGTGCCAGCAGCCCCGGGCCCCCCGCCGAAAAACTGTTTTTT
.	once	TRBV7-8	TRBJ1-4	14	CASSPRAHDEKLFF	TGTGCCAGCAGCCCAAGAGCACATGATGAAAAACTGTTTTTT
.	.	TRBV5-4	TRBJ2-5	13	CASSVRRGETQYF	TGTGCCAGCAGCGTGAGACGAGGGGAGACCCAGTACTTC
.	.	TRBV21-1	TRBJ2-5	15	CASSTDRGRRETQYF	TGTGCCAGCAGCACGGACAGGGGGCGCAGGGAGACCCAGTACTTC
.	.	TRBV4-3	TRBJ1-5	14	CASSQDLQVQPQHF	TGCGCCAGCAGCCAAGATCTTCAGGTTCAGCCCCAGCATTTT
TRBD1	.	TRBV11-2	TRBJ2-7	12	CASSSDRDEQYF	TGTGCCAGCAGCTCCGACAGGGACGAGCAGTACTTC
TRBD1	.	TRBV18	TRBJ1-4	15	CASSPRGPTNEKLFF	TGTGCCAGCTCACCTAGGGGGCCAACTAATGAAAAACTGTTTTTT
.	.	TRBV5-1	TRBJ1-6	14	CASSFRVANSPLHF	TGCGCCAGCAGCTTTCGGGTAGCGAATTCACCCCTCCACTTT
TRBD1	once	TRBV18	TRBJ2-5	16	CASSPRLGQGIETQYF	TGTGCCAGCTCACCACGTCTGGGACAGGGTATAGAGACCCAGTACTTC
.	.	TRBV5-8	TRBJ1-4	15	CASSLRQAWDEKLFF	TGTGCCAGCAGCTTAAGACAGGCTTGGGATGAAAAACTGTTTTTT
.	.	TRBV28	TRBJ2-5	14	CASTSGTGQETQYF	TGTGCCAGCACATCCGGCACAGGGCAAGAGACCCAGTACTTC
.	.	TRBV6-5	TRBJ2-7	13	CASGRSLTYEQYF	TGTGCCAGCGGTAGGAGTTTGACCTACGAGCAGTACTTC
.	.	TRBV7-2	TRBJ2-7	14	CASSLGPGSYEQYF	TGTGCCAGCAGCTTAGGGCCGGGATCCTACGAGCAGTACTTC
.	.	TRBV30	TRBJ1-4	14	CAWASYRASEKLFF	TGTGCCTGGGCGTCCTACAGGGCCAGTGAAAAACTGTTTTTT
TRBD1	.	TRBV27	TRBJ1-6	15	CASRALGQGYSPLHF	TGTGCCAGCAGAGCTCTGGGACAGGGGTATTCACCCCTCCACTTT
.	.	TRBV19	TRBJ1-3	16	CASSTRTEASGNTIYF	TGTGCCAGTAGTACCCGGACGGAAGCCTCTGGAAACACCATATATTTT
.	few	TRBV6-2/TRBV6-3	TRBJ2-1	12	CASSGRHNEQFF	TGTGCCAGCAGTGGACGGCACAATGAGCAGTTCTTC